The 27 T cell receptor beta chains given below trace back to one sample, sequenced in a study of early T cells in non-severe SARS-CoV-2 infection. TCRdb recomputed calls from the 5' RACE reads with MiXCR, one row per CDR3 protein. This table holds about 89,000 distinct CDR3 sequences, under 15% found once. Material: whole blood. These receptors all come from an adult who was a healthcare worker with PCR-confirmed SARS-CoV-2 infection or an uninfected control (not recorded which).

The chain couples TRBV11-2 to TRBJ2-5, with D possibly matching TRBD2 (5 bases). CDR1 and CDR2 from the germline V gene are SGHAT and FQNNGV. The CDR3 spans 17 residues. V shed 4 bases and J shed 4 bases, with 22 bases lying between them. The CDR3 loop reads CASSSMAGGGWLETQYF. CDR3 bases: TGTGCCAGCAGCTCAATGGCGGGCGGCGGCTGGTTAGAGACCCAGTACTTC.

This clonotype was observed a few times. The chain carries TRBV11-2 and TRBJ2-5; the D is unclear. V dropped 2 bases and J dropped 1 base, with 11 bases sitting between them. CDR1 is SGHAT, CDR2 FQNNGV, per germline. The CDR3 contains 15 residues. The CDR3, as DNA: TGTGCCAGCAGCTTACAACACGGACCCCAAGAGACCCAGTACTTC. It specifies CASSLQHGPQETQYF. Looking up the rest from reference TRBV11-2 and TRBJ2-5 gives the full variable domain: EAGVAQSPRYKIIEKRQSVAFWCNPISGHATLYWYQQILGQGPKLLIQFQNNGVVDDSQLPKDRFSAERLKGVDSTLKIQPAKLEDSAVYLCASSLQHGPQETQYFGPGTRLLVL.

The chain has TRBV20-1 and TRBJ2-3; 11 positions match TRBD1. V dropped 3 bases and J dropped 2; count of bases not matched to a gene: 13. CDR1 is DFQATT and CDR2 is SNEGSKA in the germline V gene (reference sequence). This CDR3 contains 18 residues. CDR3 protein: CSARIRTGGLTTTDTQYF. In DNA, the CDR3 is TGCAGTGCTAGGATCCGGACAGGGGGCTTAACTACCACAGATACGCAGTATTTT.

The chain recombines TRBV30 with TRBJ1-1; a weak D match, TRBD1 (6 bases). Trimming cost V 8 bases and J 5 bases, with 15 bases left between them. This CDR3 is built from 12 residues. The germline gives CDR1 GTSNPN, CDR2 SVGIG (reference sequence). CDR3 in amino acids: CAGTDRGTEAFF. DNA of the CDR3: TGTGCCGGAACGGACAGAGGGACTGAAGCTTTCTTT.

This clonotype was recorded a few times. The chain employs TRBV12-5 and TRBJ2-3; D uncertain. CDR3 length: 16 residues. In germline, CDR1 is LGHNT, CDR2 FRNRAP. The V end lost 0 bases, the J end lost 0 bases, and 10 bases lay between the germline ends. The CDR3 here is CASGLVISSSTDTQYF. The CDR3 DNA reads TGTGCTAGTGGTTTGGTTATTTCCTCTAGCACAGATACGCAGTATTTT.

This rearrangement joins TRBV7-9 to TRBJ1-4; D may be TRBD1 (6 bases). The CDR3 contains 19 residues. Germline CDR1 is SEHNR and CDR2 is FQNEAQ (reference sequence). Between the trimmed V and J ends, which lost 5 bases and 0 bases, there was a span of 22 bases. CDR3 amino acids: CASSSAGHVGIATNEKLFF. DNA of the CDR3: TGTGCCAGCAGCAGCGCGGGACACGTCGGGATAGCAACTAATGAAAAACTGTTTTTT.

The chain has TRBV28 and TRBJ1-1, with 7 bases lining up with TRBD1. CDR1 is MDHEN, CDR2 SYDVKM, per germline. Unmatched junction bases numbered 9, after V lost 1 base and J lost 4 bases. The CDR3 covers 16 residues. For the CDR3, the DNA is TGTGCCAGCAGTTTATCGGTAGAGCAGGGGGGCACTGAAGCTTTCTTT. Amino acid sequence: CASSLSVEQGGTEAFF.

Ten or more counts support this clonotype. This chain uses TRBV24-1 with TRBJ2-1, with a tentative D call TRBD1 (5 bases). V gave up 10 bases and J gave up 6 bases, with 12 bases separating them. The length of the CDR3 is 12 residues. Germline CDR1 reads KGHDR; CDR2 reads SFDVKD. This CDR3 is CATAGITNEQFF. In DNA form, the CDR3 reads TGTGCCACTGCAGGGATCACCAATGAGCAGTTCTTC.

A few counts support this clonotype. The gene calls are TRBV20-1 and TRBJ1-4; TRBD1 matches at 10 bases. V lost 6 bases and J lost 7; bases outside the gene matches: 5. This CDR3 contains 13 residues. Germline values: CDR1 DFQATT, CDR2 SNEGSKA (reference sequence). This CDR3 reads CSAKTGGGEKLFF. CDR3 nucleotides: TGCAGTGCGAAGACAGGGGGCGGTGAAAAACTGTTTTTT.

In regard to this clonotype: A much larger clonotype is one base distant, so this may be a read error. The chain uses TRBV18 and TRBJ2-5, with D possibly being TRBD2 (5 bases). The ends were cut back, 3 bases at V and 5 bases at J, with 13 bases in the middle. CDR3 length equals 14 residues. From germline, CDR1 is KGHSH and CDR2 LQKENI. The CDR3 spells CASSPNGIRETQYF. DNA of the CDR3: TGTGCCAGCTCACCCAACGGGATACGGGAGACCCAGTACTTC.

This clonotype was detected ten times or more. This CDR3 is CASSYSIHTEAFF. CDR3 nucleotide sequence: TGTGCCAGCAGTTACAGTATTCACACTGAAGCTTTCTTT. This chain joins TRBV6-5 and TRBJ1-1; D is unresolved. Per the germline V gene, CDR1 is MNHEY and CDR2 is SVGAGI. Trimming cost V 2 bases and J 3 bases, with 7 bases left between them. The CDR3 runs 13 residues.

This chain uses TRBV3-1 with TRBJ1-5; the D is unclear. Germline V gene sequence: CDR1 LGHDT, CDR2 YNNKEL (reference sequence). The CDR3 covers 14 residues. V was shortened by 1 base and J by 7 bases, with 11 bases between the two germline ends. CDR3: CASSQVIEGQPQHF. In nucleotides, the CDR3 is TGTGCCAGCAGCCAAGTCATCGAGGGCCAGCCCCAGCATTTT. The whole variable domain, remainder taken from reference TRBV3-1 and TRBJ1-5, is DTAVSQTPKYLVTQMGNDKSIKCEQNLGHDTMYWYKQDSKKFLKIMFSYNNKELIINETVPNRFSPKSPDKAHLNLHINSLELGDSAVYFCASSQVIEGQPQHFGDGTRLSIL.

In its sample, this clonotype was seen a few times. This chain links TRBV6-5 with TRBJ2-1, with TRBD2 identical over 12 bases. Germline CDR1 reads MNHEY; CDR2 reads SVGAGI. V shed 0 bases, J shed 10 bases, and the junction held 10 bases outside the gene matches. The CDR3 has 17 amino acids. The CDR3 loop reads CASSYSSASGGAREQFF. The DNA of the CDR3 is TGTGCCAGCAGTTACTCATCTGCTAGCGGGGGGGCCAGGGAGCAGTTCTTC.

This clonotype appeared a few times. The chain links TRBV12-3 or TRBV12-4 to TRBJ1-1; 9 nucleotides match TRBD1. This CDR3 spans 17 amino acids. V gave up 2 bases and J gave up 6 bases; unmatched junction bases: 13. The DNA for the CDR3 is TGTGCCAGCAGTTTAACCCGGGACAGGGCCGAGTCACCTGAAGCTTTCTTT. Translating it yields CASSLTRDRAESPEAFF.

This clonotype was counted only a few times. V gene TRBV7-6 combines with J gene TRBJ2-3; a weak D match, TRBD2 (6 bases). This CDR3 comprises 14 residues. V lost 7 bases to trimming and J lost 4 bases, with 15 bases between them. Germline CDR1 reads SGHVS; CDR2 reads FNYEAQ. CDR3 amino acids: CASTRGGFADTQYF. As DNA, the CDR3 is TGTGCCAGCACCCGTGGGGGGTTCGCAGATACGCAGTATTTT.

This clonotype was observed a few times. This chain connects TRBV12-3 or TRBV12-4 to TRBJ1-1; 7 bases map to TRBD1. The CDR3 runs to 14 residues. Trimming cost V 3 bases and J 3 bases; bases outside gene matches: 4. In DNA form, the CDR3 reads TGTGCCAGCAGTTTTACTACAGGGGACACTGAAGCTTTCTTT. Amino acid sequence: CASSFTTGDTEAFF.

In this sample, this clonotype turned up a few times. CDR3 region: CASSEGGFNTGELFF. The CDR3 DNA sequence: TGTGCCAGCAGTGAAGGGGGTTTTAACACCGGGGAGCTGTTTTTT. The rearrangement links TRBV6-1 to TRBJ2-2; D is ambiguous. Trimming removed 1 base from V and 2 bases from J, with 8 bases in between. CDR1 is MNHNS and CDR2 is SASEGT in the germline V gene. This CDR3 has 15 residues.

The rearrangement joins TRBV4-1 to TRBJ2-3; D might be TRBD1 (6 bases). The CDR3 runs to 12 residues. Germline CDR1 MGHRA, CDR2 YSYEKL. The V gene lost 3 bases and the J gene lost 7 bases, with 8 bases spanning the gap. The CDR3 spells CASSQGANTQYF. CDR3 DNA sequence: TGCGCCAGCAGCCAGGGGGCGAATACGCAGTATTTT.

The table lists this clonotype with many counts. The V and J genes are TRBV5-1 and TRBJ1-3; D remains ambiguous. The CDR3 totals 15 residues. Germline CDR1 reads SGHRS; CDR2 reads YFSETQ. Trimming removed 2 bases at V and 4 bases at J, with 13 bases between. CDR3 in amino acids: CASSLSATRGNTIYF. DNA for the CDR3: TGCGCCAGCAGCTTATCGGCAACTCGAGGAAACACCATATATTTT.

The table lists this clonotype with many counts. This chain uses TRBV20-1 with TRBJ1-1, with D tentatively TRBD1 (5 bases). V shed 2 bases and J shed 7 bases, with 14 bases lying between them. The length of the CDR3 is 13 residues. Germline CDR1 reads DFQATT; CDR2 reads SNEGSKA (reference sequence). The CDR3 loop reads CSARRDGMGEAFF. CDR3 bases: TGCAGTGCTAGACGGGACGGGATGGGTGAAGCTTTCTTT.

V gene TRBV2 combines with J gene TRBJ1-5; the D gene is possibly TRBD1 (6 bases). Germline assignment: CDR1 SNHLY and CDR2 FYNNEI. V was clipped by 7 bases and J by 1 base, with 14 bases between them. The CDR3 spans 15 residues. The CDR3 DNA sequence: TGTGCCAGCACCAAGGGAGGGGGAAGCAATCAGCCCCAGCATTTT. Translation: CASTKGGGSNQPQHF.

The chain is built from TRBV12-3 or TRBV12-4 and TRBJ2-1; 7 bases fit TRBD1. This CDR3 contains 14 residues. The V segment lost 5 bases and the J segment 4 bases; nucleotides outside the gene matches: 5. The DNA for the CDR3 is TGTGCCAGCAGTCCCGAGACAGGGTACAATGAGCAGTTCTTC. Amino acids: CASSPETGYNEQFF.

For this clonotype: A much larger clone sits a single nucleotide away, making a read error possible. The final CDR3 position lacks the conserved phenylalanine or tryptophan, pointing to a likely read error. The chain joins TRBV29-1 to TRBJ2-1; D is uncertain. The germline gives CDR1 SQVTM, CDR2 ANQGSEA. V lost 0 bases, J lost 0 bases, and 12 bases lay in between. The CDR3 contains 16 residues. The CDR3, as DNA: TGCAGCGTTGAAGAAGGCTCATCGAGCTCCTACAATGAGCAGTTCATC. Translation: CSVEEGSSSSYNEQFI.

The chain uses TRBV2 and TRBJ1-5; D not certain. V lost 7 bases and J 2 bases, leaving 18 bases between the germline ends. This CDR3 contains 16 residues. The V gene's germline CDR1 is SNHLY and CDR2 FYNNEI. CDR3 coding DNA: TGTGCCAGCACCTCCGGGCCGGGTCAGGGCAATCAGCCCCAGCATTTT. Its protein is CASTSGPGQGNQPQHF.

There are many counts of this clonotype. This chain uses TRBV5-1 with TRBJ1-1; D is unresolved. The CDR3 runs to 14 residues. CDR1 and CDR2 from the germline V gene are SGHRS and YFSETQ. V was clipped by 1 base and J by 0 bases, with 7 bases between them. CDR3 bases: TGCGCCAGCAGCTTGCCCGGCCTGAACACTGAAGCTTTCTTT. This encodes CASSLPGLNTEAFF. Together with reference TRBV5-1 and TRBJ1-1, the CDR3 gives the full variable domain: KAGVTQTPRYLIKTRGQQVTLSCSPISGHRSVSWYQQTPGQGLQFLFEYFSETQRNKGNFPGRFSGRQFSNSRSEMNVSTLELGDSALYLCASSLPGLNTEAFFGQGTRLTVV.

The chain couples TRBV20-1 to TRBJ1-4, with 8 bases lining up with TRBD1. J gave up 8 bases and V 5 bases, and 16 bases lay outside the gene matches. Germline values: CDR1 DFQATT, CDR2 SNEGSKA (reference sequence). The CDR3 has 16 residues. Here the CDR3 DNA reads TGCAGTGCTGGTAGACAGGGGCGGAACGAACAGGAAAAACTGTTTTTT. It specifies CSAGRQGRNEQEKLFF.

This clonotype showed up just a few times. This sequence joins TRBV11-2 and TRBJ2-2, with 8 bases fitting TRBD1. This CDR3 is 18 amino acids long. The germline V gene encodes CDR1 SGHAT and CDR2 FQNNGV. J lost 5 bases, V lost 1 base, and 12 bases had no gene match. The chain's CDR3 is CASSLALLRGRGTGELFF. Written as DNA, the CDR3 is TGTGCCAGCAGCTTAGCCCTCCTCAGGGGGCGTGGGACCGGGGAGCTGTTTTTT.